This is a list of T cell receptor beta chains from one sample in a study of blood T cell repertoires in COVID-19. Assay: immunoSEQ multiplex PCR; the TCRdb copy retains only in-frame clones and omits some. The profile covers 250,000 to 400,000 clones, with over 75% appearing a single time and approximately 5% taken by the ten largest. The sequenced material came from PBMCs or T cells enriched from blood (not recorded which). Receptors originate from a woman aged 25 to 45 who had recovered from COVID-19. Both conserved end residues are part of each CDR3. A D gene is named only where the DNA matches it firmly. The size of a clone is reported for some rows only, either as once, few or many, or as a class for expanded clones.

cdr3_aa cdr3_nt j_call d_call clone_size v_call
CASSIAGGRTDTQYF TGTGCCAGTAGTATAGCGGGGGGCCGCACAGATACGCAGTATTTT TRBJ2-3 . . TRBV19
CASSPGLALVQETQYF TGTGCCAGCAGCCCCGGACTAGCGCTCGTCCAAGAGACCCAGTACTTC TRBJ2-5 TRBD2 . TRBV7-8
CASSLEDRTGGETQYF TGTGCCAGCAGCTTAGAGGACCGGACAGGGGGGGAGACCCAGTACTTC TRBJ2-5 TRBD1 . TRBV7-2
CSAPRETVAFF TGCAGTGCTCCCCGAGAAACGGTGGCTTTCTTT TRBJ1-1 . . TRBV20-1
CASSRTGTDDIVGNTIYF TGTGCCAGCAGCAGGACCGGGACAGACGATATAGTCGGAAACACCATATATTTT TRBJ1-3 TRBD1 . TRBV5-5
CASSTRTDSSYNEQFF TGTGCCAGCAGCACCAGGACGGACAGCTCCTACAATGAGCAGTTCTTC TRBJ2-1 . few TRBV5-5
CASSAGITEAFF TGTGCCAGCAGTGCCGGGATTACTGAAGCTTTCTTT TRBJ1-1 . . TRBV28
CASSQPYTGFTDTQYF TGCGCCAGCAGCCAACCGTATACAGGATTTACAGATACGCAGTATTTT TRBJ2-3 . . TRBV4-1
CASSTGTIFSYEQYF TGTGCCAGCAGCACCGGGACTATCTTCTCCTACGAGCAGTACTTC TRBJ2-7 TRBD2 . TRBV7-9
CASSGGTANGYTF TGTGCCAGCAGTGGCGGGACAGCCAATGGCTACACCTTC TRBJ1-2 TRBD1 once TRBV25-1
CASSFRPDEQYF TGTGCCAGCAGCTTCCGCCCGGACGAGCAGTACTTC TRBJ2-7 . . TRBV7-8
CASSQDRARGRDLGGYTF TGCGCCAGCAGCCAAGATCGGGCTCGCGGGCGCGATCTTGGTGGCTACACCTTC TRBJ1-2 . . TRBV4-3
CAWSIGGAGNTIYF TGTGCCTGGAGTATAGGAGGGGCTGGAAACACCATATATTTT TRBJ1-3 . . TRBV30
CASSFGQGRDYGYTF TGTGCCAGCAGCTTCGGACAGGGGAGGGACTATGGCTACACCTTC TRBJ1-2 TRBD1 . TRBV5-4
CASSYLGGAGNYGYTF TGCGCCAGCAGCTACCTGGGCGGGGCAGGGAACTATGGCTACACCTTC TRBJ1-2 . . TRBV5-1
CAWGGTGGNYGYTF TGTGCCTGGGGGGGGACAGGGGGCAACTATGGCTACACCTTC TRBJ1-2 TRBD1 once TRBV30
CASSLVGGETQYF TGCGCCAGCAGCTTGGTCGGCGGGGAGACCCAGTACTTC TRBJ2-5 . . TRBV5-1
CASRGPDSSGYTF TGTGCCAGCAGGGGTCCGGACAGCTCTGGCTACACCTTC TRBJ1-2 . . TRBV9
CASSRDRGRLANYGYTF TGTGCCAGTAGCCGGGACAGGGGTCGTCTAGCTAACTATGGCTACACCTTC TRBJ1-2 TRBD1 . TRBV19
CASSTGTVGELFF TGTGCCAGCAGCACCGGGACAGTCGGGGAGCTGTTTTTT TRBJ2-2 TRBD1 . TRBV13
CASSLEWGAVNNGNQPQHF TGTGCCAGCAGCTTAGAGTGGGGCGCGGTAAATAATGGCAATCAGCCCCAGCATTTT TRBJ1-5 . . TRBV7-2
CASSLAGANLGQYF TGTGCCAGCAGCTTAGCGGGGGCCAACTTAGGGCAGTACTTC TRBJ2-7 . . TRBV7-8
CASSTRTGGAEAFF TGTGCCAGCAGCACACGGACAGGGGGGGCTGAAGCTTTCTTT TRBJ1-1 TRBD1 . TRBV6-2/TRBV6-3
CASSDRGGQQPQHF TGTGCCAGCAGCGACCGGGGGGGACAGCAGCCCCAGCATTTT TRBJ1-5 TRBD1 few TRBV7-2